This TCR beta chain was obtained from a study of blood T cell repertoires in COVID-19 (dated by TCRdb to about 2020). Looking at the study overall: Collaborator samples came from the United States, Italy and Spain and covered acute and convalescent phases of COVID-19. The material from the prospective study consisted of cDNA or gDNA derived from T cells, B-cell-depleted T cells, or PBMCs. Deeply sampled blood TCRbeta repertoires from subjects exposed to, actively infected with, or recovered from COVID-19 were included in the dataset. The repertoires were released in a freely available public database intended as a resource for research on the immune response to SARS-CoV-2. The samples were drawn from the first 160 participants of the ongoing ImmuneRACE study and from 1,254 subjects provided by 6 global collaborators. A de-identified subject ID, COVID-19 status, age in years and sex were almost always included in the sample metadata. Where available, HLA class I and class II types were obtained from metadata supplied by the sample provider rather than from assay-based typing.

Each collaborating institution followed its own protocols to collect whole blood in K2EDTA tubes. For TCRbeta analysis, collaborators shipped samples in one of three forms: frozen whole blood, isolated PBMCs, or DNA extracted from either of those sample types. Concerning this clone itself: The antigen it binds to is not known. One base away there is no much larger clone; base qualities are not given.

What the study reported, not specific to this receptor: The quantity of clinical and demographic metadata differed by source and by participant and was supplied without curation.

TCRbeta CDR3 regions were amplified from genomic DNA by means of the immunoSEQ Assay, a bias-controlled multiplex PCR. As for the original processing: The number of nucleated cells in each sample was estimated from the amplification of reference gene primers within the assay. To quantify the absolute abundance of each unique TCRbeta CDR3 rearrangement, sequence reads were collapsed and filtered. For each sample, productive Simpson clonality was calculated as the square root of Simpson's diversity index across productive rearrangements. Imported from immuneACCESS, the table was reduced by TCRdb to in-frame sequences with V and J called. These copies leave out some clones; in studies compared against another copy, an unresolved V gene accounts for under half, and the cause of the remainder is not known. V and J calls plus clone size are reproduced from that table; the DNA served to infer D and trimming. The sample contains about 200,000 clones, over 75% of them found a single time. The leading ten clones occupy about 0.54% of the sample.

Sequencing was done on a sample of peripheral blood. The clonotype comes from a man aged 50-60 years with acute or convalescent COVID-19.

The CDR3 reads CASIRQLNTGELFF. In nucleotide form, the sequence is TGTGCCAGCATTAGACAGTTGAACACCGGGGAGCTGTTTTTT. Rearrangement joined TRBV6-5 to TRBJ2-2; TRBD1 might be the D gene, on 5 matching bases. The germline V gene provides CDR1 MNHEY and CDR2 SVGAGI. Trimming costs V 7 bases and J 1 base, and their ends lie 10 bases apart. CDR3 length: 14 amino acids, cysteine to phenylalanine. The read is trimmed to its CDR3 DNA, 42 bases read in frame from base 1.